The present TCR beta chain was sequenced within a study of T cell responses to AZD1222 COVID-19 vaccine. For the study at large: Pooled together were second doses at about 4 or about 12 weeks.

Profiling relied on immunoSEQ multiplex PCR, and the TCRdb table lists in-frame clones only, not all of them. The table lists under 130,000 clones, roughly 87% of them singletons. Study-wide points: Among the donors, most were white British and more were female, and clonal diversity was possibly underestimated. Seropositivity was recorded at baseline in only a handful of AZD1222 recipients. In the spike-specific TCR repertoire, nearly half reportedly target unmutated variant regions.

A remark on this clone: No antigen is known for it.

This specimen was peripheral blood, taken on day 0 of AZD1222 vaccination. The source of this sequence is an adult in good health.

The CDR3: CASSPPGRGQFF. The CDR3 bases are TGTGCCAGCTCACCACCGGGCAGGGGACAGTTCTTC. The V and J genes are TRBV18 and TRBJ2-1; D may be TRBD1 (6 bases). The V end was cut by 0 bases, the J end by 13 bases, with 10 bases between. CDR1 and CDR2 from the germline V gene are KGHSH and LQKENI. This CDR3 is 12 amino acids long.